This T cell receptor (beta chain) is drawn from a study of T cell responses to AZD1222 COVID-19 vaccine. The table came from immunoSEQ multiplex PCR; TCRdb's copy has only in-frame clones and leaves some out. This repertoire shows 120,000 or so clones, approximately 90% found once; its top ten account for about 16%. This clone came up once. Its specificity is not known. Regarding the study as a whole: Nearly half of spike-specific TCRs reportedly target unmutated variant regions. Mostly white British, mostly female donors; authors suggested clonal diversity may be underestimated.

In germline, CDR1 is LNHDA, CDR2 SQIVND (reference sequence). This CDR3 contains 14 residues. V lost 1 base and J 3 bases, leaving 7 bases between the germline ends. The sequence came from an adult who received the AZD1222 COVID-19 vaccine. This sample comprised peripheral blood, obtained 28 days after the second AZD1222 dose. The chain links TRBV19 to TRBJ1-5, with no clear D. CDR3 DNA: TGTGCCAGTAGTATAGTAGAGAACAATCAGCCCCAGCATTTT. Protein: CASSIVENNQPQHF.